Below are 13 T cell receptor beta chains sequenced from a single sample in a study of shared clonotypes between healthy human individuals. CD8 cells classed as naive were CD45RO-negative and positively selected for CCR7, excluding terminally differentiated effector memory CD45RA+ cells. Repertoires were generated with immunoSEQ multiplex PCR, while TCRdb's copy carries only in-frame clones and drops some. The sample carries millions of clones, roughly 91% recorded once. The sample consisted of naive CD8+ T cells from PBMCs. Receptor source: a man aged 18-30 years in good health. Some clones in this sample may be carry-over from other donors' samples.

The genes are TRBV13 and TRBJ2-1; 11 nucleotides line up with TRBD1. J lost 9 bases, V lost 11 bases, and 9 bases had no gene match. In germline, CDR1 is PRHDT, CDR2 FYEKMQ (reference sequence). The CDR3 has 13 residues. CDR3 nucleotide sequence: TGTGCCGGAAGGACAGGGGGCTTGGGTGAGCAGTTCTTC. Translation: CAGRTGGLGEQFF.

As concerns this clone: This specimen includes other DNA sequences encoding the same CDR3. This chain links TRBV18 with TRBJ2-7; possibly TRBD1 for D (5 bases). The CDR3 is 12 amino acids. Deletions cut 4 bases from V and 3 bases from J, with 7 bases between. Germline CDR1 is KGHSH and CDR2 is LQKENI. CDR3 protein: CASSRDSYEQYF. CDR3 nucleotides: TGTGCCAGCTCACGAGACAGCTACGAGCAGTACTTC.

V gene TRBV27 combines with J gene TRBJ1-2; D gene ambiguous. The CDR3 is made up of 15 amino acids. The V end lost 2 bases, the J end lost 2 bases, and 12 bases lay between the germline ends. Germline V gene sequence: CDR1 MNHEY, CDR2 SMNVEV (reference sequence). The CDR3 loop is CASSLGGEGNYGYTF. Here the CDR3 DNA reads TGTGCCAGCAGTTTAGGTGGGGAGGGCAACTATGGCTACACCTTC.

DNA for the CDR3: TGTGCCATCAGTGAGTCAAGGTTTCGGGACACTGAAGCTTTCTTT. It codes for CAISESRFRDTEAFF. The rearrangement links TRBV10-3 to TRBJ1-1; D is unclear. V dropped 0 bases and J dropped 3 bases, with 11 bases sitting between them. The CDR3 runs to 15 residues. Germline V CDR1 and CDR2: ENHRY, SYGVKD.

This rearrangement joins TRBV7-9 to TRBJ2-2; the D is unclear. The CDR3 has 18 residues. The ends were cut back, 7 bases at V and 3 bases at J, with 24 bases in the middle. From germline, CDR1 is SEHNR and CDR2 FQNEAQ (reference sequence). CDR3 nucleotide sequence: TGTGCCAGCATCCCGCTGCTCCAGCTCCCACGGGACACCGGGGAGCTGTTTTTT. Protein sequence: CASIPLLQLPRDTGELFF.

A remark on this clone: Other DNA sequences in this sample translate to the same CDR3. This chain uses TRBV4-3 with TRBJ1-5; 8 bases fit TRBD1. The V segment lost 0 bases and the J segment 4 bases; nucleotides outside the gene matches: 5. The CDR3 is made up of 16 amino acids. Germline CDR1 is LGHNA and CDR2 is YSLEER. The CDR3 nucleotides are TGCGCCAGCAGCCAAGACACAGGGGGAGGAAATCAGCCCCAGCATTTT. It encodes CASSQDTGGGNQPQHF.

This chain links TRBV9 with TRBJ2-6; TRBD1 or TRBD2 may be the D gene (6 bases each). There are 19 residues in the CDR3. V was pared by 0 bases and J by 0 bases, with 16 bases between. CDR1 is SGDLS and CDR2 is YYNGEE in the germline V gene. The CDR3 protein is CASSVAGGRIISGANVLTF. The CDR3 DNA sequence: TGTGCCAGCAGCGTAGCTGGGGGGCGGATAATCTCTGGGGCCAACGTCCTGACTTTC.

The CDR3 spells CSVGGDRAYEQYF. The DNA of the CDR3 is TGCAGCGTTGGAGGGGACAGGGCCTACGAGCAGTACTTC. The genes are TRBV29-1 and TRBJ2-7, with 9 positions matching TRBD1. Germline CDR1 SQVTM, CDR2 ANQGSEA. With V trimmed by 4 bases and J by 2 bases, 3 bases remained unmatched. This CDR3 region has 13 residues.

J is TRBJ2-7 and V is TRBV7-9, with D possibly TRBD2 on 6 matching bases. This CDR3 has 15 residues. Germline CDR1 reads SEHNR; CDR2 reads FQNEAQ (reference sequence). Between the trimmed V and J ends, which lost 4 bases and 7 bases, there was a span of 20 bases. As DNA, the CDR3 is TGTGCCAGCAGCTCCACCCTAGCGAGGGCCTGGGAGCAGTACTTC. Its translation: CASSSTLARAWEQYF.

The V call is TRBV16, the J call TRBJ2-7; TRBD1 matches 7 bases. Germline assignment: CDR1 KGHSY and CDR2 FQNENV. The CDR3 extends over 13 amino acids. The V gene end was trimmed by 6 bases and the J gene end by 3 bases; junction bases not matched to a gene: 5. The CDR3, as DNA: TGTGCCAGCAGTTCCGACAGGGACTACGAGCAGTACTTC. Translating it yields CASSSDRDYEQYF.

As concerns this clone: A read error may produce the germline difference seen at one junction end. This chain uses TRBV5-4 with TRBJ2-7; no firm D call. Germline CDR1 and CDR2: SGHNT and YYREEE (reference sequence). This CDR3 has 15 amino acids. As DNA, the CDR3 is TGTGCCAGCAGCCCGAAGCGCGTAGTCTCCCACGAGCAGTACTTC. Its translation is CASSPKRVVSHEQYF.

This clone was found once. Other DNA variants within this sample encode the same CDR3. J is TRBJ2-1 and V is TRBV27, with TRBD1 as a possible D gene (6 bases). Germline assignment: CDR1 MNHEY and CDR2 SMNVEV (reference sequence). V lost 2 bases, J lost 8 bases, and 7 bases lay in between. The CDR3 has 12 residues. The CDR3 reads CASSLGGYEQFF. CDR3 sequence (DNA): TGTGCCAGCAGTTTAGGGGGCTATGAGCAGTTCTTC.

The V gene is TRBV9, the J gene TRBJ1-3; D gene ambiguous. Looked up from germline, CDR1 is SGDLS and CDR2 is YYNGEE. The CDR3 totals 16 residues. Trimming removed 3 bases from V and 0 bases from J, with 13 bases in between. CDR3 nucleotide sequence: TGTGCCAGCAGCGCGCCAGCTTATAGCTCTGGAAACACCATATATTTT. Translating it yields CASSAPAYSSGNTIYF.